Below, 18 T cell receptor beta chains from the same sample are listed, as sequenced in a study of blood T cell repertoires in COVID-19. The data were produced by immunoSEQ multiplex PCR, yet TCRdb's version contains in-frame clones alone and is incomplete. The data show about 160,000 clones, roughly 90% seen once. The sequenced material came from PBMCs or T cells enriched from blood (not recorded which). These receptors came from a woman aged 50 to 60 who had recovered from COVID-19.

The chain uses TRBV7-9 and TRBJ1-1, with TRBD1 matching over 8 bases. CDR1 SEHNR and CDR2 FQNEAQ come from the germline V gene (reference sequence). V lost 5 bases and J lost 1; bases outside the gene matches: 3. The CDR3 spans 14 residues. The CDR3 sequence is CASSLGQGNTEAFF. The DNA of the CDR3 is TGTGCCAGCAGCCTAGGACAGGGGAACACTGAAGCTTTCTTT.

The V call is TRBV11-2, the J call TRBJ1-3; D call uncertain. Germline CDR1 and CDR2: SGHAT and FQNNGV. The CDR3 sequence is 12 residues long. V dropped 5 bases and J dropped 4 bases, with 6 bases sitting between them. The CDR3 here is CASSPVGNTIYF. CDR3 DNA: TGTGCCAGCAGCCCGGTAGGAAACACCATATATTTT.

The chain couples TRBV2 to TRBJ2-5, with 11 bases fitting TRBD2. The CDR3 is 15 amino acids. The V segment lost 8 bases and the J segment 4 bases; nucleotides outside the gene matches: 9. Germline V gene lookup returns CDR1 SNHLY and CDR2 FYNNEI. The CDR3 spells CASGRGTSGPETQYF. The CDR3 bases are TGTGCCAGCGGGAGGGGGACTAGCGGCCCAGAGACCCAGTACTTC.

V gene TRBV7-2 combines with J gene TRBJ1-6; 8 bases align to TRBD1. The CDR3 consists of 16 residues. With V trimmed by 4 bases and J by 7 bases, 9 bases remained unmatched. Germline lookup yields CDR1 SGHTA and CDR2 FQGNSA. The CDR3 DNA sequence: TGTGCCAGCAGCTCCATTACAGGGGGATGGAATTCACCCCTCCACTTT. Residues: CASSSITGGWNSPLHF.

The chain combines TRBV7-9 with TRBJ1-4; 7 nucleotides align to TRBD1. Germline V gene sequence: CDR1 SEHNR, CDR2 FQNEAQ (reference sequence). Trimming removed 6 bases from V and 5 bases from J; junction bases left unmatched: 15. The CDR3 consists of 17 residues. CDR3 DNA sequence: TGTGCCAGCAGTCCACCCGGATTAGGGGGCGCAAATGAAAAACTGTTTTTT. This gives the protein CASSPPGLGGANEKLFF. The whole variable domain, filled in from reference TRBV7-9 and TRBJ1-4, reads DTGVSQNPRHKITKRGQNVTFRCDPISEHNRLYWYRQTLGQGPEFLTYFQNEAQLEKSRLLSDRFSAERPKGSFSTLEIQRTEQGDSAMYLCASSPPGLGGANEKLFFGSGTQLSVL.

CDR3 loop: CAWSVQGGGETQYF. CDR3 nucleotide sequence: TGTGCCTGGAGTGTACAAGGCGGGGGAGAGACCCAGTACTTC. V gene TRBV30 combines with J gene TRBJ2-5; 7 nucleotides agree with TRBD2. The germline gives CDR1 GTSNPN, CDR2 SVGIG (reference sequence). This CDR3 comprises 14 residues. J was trimmed by 4 bases and V by 0 bases; bases with no gene match: 5.

The rearrangement joins TRBV10-3 to TRBJ2-4; TRBD2 aligns across 10 bases. Germline-derived CDR1 and CDR2 are ENHRY and SYGVKD. With V trimmed by 3 bases and J by 0 bases, 5 bases remained unmatched. The CDR3 spans 17 residues. The CDR3 reads CAISDTSGDVAKNIQYF. CDR3 coding DNA: TGTGCCATCAGTGACACTAGCGGGGATGTAGCCAAAAACATTCAGTACTTC.

The chain employs TRBV5-4 and TRBJ2-5; D possibly corresponds to TRBD1 (5 bases). The CDR3 loop spans 12 amino acids. CDR1 is SGHNT, CDR2 YYREEE, per germline (reference sequence). Trimming left V 2 bases short and J 12 bases short, with 14 bases between. CDR3 coding DNA: TGTGCCAGCAGCTTAGATCGCAGGGTTAAGTACTTC. Translating it yields CASSLDRRVKYF.

V gene TRBV6-1 combines with J gene TRBJ2-1; possibly TRBD2 for D (5 bases). Per germline, CDR1 MNHNS and CDR2 SASEGT. The V and J ends lost 7 bases and 8 bases respectively, with 12 bases between them. The CDR3 consists of 12 residues. CDR3 protein: CASNSLGDEQFF. As DNA, the CDR3 is TGTGCCAGCAATTCACTAGGCGATGAGCAGTTCTTC.

The sample holds one count of this clone. This chain uses TRBV7-2 with TRBJ1-2; D is unclear. The germline V gene encodes CDR1 SGHTA and CDR2 FQGNSA. This CDR3 has 14 residues. V gave up 6 bases and J gave up 4 bases, with 15 bases separating them. The CDR3 DNA reads as TGTGCCAGCAGTAGCGACGGGGAAGGCTATGGCTACACCTTC. Translation gives CASSSDGEGYGYTF.

J is TRBJ2-7 and V is TRBV24-1; 7 bases agree with TRBD1. CDR3 length: 15 residues. Germline V gives CDR1 KGHDR, CDR2 SFDVKD. Trimming cost V 2 bases and J 2 bases; bases outside gene matches: 5. The CDR3, as DNA: TGTGCCACCAGTGATTCGACAGGGCACCCCTACGAGCAGTACTTC. The encoded protein is CATSDSTGHPYEQYF.

The chain employs TRBV4-3 and TRBJ1-1; 8 bases agree with TRBD1. This CDR3 is built from 18 residues. V shed 2 bases and J 1 base; nucleotides not matched to a gene: 12. CDR1 is LGHNA, CDR2 YSLEER, per germline. CDR3: CASSQLLSDRGGNTEAFF. CDR3 bases: TGCGCCAGCAGCCAACTACTTTCCGACAGGGGAGGGAACACTGAAGCTTTCTTT.

This sequence joins TRBV12-2 and TRBJ1-1; the table names TRBD1, a call not compared with the DNA. TRBV12-2 is an annotated pseudogene. The CDR3 extends over 18 amino acids. This chain's CDR3 is CASRLGTGGTARETEAFF. CDR3 in DNA: TGTGCAAGTCGCTTAGGGACAGGGGGCACGGCTAGGGAGACTGAAGCTTTCTTT.

This clone was detected a few times. The chain joins TRBV4-3 to TRBJ2-7; 8 bases agree with TRBD1. Losses at the gene ends were 1 base for V and 2 bases for J; bases not matched to a gene: 4. This CDR3 is 15 amino acids long. Germline V lookup: CDR1 LGHNA, CDR2 YSLEER. The CDR3 nucleotides are TGCGCCAGCAGCCAAGTTCCAGGGGGCCCCTACGAGCAGTACTTC. Its translation: CASSQVPGGPYEQYF.

The rearrangement links TRBV6-1 to TRBJ1-2; D might be TRBD1 (6 bases). V lost 3 bases to trimming and J lost 8 bases, with 10 bases between them. This CDR3 region has 12 residues. Germline-derived CDR1 and CDR2 are MNHNS and SASEGT. The CDR3 nucleotides read TGTGCCAGCAGTGAGCAGGGGACCGGCTACACCTTC. Encoded protein: CASSEQGTGYTF.

The J gene is TRBJ1-1, the V gene TRBV20-1; tentative D call: TRBD1 (5 bases). Between the trimmed V and J ends, which lost 3 bases and 1 base, there was a span of 18 bases. The CDR3 totals 16 residues. Germline CDR1 is DFQATT and CDR2 is SNEGSKA (reference sequence). CDR3 loop: CSASPFGRGGNTEAFF. CDR3 bases: TGCAGTGCTAGTCCCTTCGGACGGGGGGGGAACACTGAAGCTTTCTTT.

This clone was recorded only once. In nucleotides, the CDR3 is TGTGCCAGCAGTTTAGGACATCTTGAAGCTTTCTTT. Translating it yields CASSLGHLEAFF. V gene TRBV12-3 or TRBV12-4 combines with J gene TRBJ1-1; D remains ambiguous. The CDR3 length is 12 residues. Trimming shortened V by 1 base and J by 7 bases, and 7 bases separated the two germline ends.

This chain links TRBV5-1 with TRBJ2-3; the D is unclear. In germline, CDR1 is SGHRS, CDR2 YFSETQ. The CDR3 contains 16 residues. Trimming left V 1 base short and J 0 bases short, with 12 bases between. CDR3 in DNA: TGCGCCAGCAGCTTGCCCCAGGTCTCTAGCACAGATACGCAGTATTTT. It codes for CASSLPQVSSTDTQYF.